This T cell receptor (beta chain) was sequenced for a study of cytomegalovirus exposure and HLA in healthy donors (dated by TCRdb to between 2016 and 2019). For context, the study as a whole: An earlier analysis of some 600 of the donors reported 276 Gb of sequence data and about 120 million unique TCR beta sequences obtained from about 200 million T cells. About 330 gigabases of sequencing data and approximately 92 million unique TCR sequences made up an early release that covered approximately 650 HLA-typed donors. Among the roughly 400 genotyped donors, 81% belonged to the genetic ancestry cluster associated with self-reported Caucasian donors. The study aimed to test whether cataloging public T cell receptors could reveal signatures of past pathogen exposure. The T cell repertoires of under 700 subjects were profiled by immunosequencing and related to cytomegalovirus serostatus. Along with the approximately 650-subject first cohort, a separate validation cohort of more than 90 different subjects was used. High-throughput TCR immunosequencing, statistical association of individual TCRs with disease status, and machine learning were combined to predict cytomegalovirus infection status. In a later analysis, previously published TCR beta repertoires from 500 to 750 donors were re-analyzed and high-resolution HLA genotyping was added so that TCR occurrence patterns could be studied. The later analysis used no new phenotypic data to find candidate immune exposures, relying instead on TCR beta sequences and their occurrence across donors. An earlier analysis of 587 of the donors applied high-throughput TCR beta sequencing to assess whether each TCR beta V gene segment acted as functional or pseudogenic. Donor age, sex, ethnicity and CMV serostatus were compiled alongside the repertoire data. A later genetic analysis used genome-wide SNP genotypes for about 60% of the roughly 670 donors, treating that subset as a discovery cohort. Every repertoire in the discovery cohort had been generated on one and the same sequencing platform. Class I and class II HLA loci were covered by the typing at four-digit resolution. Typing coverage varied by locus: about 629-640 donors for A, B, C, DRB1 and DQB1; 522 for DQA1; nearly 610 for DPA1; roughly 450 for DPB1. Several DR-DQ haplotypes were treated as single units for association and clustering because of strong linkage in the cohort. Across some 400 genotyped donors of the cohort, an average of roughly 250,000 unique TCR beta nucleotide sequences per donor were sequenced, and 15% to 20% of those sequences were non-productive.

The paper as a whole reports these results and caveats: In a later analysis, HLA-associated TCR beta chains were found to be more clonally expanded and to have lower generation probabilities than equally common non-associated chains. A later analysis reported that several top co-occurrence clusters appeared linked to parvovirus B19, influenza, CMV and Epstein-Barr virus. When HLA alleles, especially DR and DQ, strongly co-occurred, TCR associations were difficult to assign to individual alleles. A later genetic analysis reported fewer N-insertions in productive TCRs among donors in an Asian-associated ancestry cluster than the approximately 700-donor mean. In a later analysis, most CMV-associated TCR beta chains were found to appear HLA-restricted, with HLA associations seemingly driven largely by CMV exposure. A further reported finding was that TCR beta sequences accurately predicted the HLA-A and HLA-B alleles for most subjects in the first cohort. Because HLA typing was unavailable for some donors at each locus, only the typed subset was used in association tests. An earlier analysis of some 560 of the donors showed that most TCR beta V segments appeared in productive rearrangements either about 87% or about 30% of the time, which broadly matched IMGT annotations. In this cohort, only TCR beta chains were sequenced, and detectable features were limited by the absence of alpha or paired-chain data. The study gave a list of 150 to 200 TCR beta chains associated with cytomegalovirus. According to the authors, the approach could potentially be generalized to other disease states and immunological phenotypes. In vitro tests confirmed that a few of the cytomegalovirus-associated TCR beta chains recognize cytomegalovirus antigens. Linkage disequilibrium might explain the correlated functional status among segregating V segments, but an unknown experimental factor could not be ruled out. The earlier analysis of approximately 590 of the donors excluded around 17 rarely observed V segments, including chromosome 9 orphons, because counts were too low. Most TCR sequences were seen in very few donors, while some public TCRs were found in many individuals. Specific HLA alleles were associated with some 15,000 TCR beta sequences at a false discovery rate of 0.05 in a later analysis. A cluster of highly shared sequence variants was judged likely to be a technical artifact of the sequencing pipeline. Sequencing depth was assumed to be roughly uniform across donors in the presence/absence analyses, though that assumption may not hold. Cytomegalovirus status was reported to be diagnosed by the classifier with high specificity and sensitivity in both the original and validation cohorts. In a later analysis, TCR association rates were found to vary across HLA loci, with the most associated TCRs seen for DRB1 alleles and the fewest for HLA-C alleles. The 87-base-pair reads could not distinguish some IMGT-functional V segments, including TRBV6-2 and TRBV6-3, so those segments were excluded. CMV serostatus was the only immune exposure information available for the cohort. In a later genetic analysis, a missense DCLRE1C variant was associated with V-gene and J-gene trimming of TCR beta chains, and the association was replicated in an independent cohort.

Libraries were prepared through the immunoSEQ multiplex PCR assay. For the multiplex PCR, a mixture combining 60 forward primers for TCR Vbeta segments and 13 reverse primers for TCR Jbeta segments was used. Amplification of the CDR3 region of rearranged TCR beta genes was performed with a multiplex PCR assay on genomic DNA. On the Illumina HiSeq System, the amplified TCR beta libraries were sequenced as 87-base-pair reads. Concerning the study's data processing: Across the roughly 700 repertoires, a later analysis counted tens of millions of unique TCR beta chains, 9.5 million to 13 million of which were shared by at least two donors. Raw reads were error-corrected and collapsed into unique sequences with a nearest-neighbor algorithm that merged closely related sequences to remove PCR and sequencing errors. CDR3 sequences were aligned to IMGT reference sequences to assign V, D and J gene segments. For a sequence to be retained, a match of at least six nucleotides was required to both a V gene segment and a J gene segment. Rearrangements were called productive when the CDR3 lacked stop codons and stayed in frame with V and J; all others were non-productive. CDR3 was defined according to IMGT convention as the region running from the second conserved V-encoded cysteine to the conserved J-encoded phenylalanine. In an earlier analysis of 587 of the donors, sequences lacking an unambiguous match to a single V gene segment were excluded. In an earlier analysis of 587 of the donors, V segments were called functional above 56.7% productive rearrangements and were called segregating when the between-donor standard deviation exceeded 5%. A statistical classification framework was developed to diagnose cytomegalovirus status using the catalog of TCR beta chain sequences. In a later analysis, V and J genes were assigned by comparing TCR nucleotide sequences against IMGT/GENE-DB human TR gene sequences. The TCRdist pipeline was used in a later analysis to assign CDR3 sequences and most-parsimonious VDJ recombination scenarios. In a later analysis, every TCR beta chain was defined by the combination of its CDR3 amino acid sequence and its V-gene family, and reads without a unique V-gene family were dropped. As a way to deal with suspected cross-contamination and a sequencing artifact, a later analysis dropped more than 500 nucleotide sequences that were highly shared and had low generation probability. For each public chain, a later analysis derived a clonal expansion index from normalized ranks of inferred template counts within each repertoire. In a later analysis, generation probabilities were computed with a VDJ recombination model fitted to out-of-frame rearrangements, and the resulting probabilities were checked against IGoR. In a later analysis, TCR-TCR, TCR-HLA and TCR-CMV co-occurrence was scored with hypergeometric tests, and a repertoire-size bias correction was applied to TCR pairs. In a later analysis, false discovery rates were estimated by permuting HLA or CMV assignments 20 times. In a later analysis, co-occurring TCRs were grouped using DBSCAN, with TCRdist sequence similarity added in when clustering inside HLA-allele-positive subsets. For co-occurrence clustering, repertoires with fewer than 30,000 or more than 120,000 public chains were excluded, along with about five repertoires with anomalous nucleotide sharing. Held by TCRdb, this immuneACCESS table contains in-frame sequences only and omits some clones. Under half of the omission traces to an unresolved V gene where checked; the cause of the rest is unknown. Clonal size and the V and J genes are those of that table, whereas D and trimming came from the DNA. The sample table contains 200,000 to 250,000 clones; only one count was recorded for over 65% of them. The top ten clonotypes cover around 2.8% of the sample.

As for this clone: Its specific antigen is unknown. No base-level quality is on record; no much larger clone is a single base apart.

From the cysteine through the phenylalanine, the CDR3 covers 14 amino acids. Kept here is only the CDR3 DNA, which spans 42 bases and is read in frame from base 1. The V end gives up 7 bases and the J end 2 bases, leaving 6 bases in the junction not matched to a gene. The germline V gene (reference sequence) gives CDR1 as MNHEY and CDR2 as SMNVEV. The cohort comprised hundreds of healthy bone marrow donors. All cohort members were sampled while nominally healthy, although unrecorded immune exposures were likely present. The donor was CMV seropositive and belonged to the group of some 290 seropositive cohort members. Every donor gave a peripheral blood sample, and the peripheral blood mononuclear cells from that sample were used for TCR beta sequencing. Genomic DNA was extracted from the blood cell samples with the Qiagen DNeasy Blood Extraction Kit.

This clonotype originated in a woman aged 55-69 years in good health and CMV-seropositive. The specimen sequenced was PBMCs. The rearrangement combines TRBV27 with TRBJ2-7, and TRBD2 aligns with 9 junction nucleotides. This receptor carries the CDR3 CASMGTSSPYEQYF. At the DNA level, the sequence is TGTGCCAGCATGGGGACTAGCTCACCCTACGAGCAGTACTTC.